What follows are 10 T cell receptor beta chains derived from one specimen sequenced in a study of T cell clonotyping in hematopoietic cell transplantation. Sequenced by immunoSEQ multiplex PCR; TCRdb stores in-frame clones only, minus some. The data hold 40,000 to 55,000 clones, with about 93% observed a single time. The sequenced material came from peripheral blood mononuclear cells. These receptors came from a woman aged 45-59 years in good health. Some clones in this sample may be carry-over from other donors' samples.

This clone was detected once. The J gene is TRBJ1-6, the V gene TRBV4-1; tentatively, D is TRBD1 (5 bases). CDR1 and CDR2 (germline): MGHRA, YSYEKL. This CDR3 region has 14 residues. With 1 base removed from V and 14 bases from J, the gap between germline ends came to 15 bases. This CDR3 reads CASSQVGGRHTLHF. CDR3 in DNA: TGCGCCAGCAGCCAAGTCGGGGGTAGGCACACCCTCCACTTT.

This chain joins TRBV7-2 and TRBJ2-7; D remains unclear. V lost 5 bases and J lost 1, with 15 bases in between. The V gene's germline CDR1 is SGHTA and CDR2 FQGNSA. The CDR3 has 15 amino acids. The CDR3 is CASSQGLSVSYEQYF. The CDR3 DNA reads TGTGCCAGCAGCCAAGGCCTATCCGTTTCCTACGAGCAGTACTTC.

This chain joins TRBV6-6 and TRBJ1-3; no firm D call. From germline, CDR1 is MNHNY and CDR2 SVGAGI (reference sequence). With 6 bases removed from V and 0 bases from J, the gap between germline ends came to 9 bases. CDR3 length equals 14 residues. CDR3: CASRQSLSGNTIYF. CDR3 nucleotide sequence: TGTGCCAGCAGACAGAGCCTCTCTGGAAACACCATATATTTT.

CDR3 sequence reads: CASSTTGNTGELFF. CDR3 nucleotides: TGTGCCAGTAGTACCACGGGGAACACCGGGGAGCTGTTTTTT. The V gene is TRBV19, the J gene TRBJ2-2; D unclear. The CDR3 runs 14 residues. Germline values: CDR1 LNHDA, CDR2 SQIVND (reference sequence). V dropped 4 bases and J dropped 1 base, with 7 bases sitting between them.

This chain uses TRBV28 with TRBJ2-5; tentatively, D is TRBD1 or TRBD2 (6 bases each). V lost 1 base to trimming and J lost 5 bases, with 14 bases between them. Germline V gives CDR1 MDHEN, CDR2 SYDVKM. The CDR3 runs to 15 residues. CDR3 protein: CASSLYAGGGETQYF. CDR3 DNA sequence: TGTGCCAGCAGTTTATACGCCGGGGGCGGGGAGACCCAGTACTTC.

The chain recombines TRBV7-3 with TRBJ2-3; D is undetermined. CDR3 length: 14 amino acids. Trimming left V 6 bases short and J 7 bases short, with 17 bases between. Germline V gene data show CDR1 as SGHTA and CDR2 as FQGTGA. CDR3 amino acids: CASSLGGPMNTQYF. The CDR3 DNA reads TGTGCCAGCAGTTTGGGCGGACCCATGAATACGCAGTATTTT.

The CDR3 bases are TGCAGCGACCCATCCGGATCGGGCTCACCGGGGGAGACCCAGTACTTC. Translating it yields CSDPSGSGSPGETQYF. This chain links TRBV29-1 with TRBJ2-5; D is possibly TRBD2 (5 bases). The V and J ends lost 7 bases and 5 bases respectively, with 26 bases between them. This CDR3 comprises 16 residues. Germline V CDR1 and CDR2: SQVTM, ANQGSEA.

V usage is TRBV5-8 and J usage is TRBJ2-1; TRBD2 agrees at 12 bases. V was pared by 4 bases and J by 5 bases, with 4 bases of the junction left unmatched. The CDR3 covers 15 residues. Per the germline V gene, CDR1 is SGHTS and CDR2 is YDEGEE. The CDR3 protein is CASSLRTSGDNEQFF. Here the CDR3 DNA reads TGTGCCAGCAGCCTCCGGACTAGCGGGGACAATGAGCAGTTCTTC.

The CDR3 nucleotides are TGTGCCAGCAGTCCTGGGGGCGTGGGGGAAAAACTGTTTTTT. Its protein is CASSPGGVGEKLFF. The rearrangement joins TRBV28 to TRBJ1-4, with D perhaps TRBD1 (6 bases). This CDR3 spans 14 amino acids. Germline assignment: CDR1 MDHEN and CDR2 SYDVKM. Trimming took 5 bases from V and 8 from J, leaving 15 bases between them.

The rearrangement joins TRBV9 to TRBJ1-4, with TRBD1 identical over 8 bases. Trimming cost V 2 bases and J 8 bases; bases outside gene matches: 11. Germline-derived CDR1 and CDR2 are SGDLS and YYNGEE. CDR3 length equals 16 residues. The CDR3 sequence is CASSVSGGGFPEKLFF. CDR3 DNA: TGTGCCAGCAGCGTCTCAGGGGGCGGTTTTCCCGAAAAACTGTTTTTT.